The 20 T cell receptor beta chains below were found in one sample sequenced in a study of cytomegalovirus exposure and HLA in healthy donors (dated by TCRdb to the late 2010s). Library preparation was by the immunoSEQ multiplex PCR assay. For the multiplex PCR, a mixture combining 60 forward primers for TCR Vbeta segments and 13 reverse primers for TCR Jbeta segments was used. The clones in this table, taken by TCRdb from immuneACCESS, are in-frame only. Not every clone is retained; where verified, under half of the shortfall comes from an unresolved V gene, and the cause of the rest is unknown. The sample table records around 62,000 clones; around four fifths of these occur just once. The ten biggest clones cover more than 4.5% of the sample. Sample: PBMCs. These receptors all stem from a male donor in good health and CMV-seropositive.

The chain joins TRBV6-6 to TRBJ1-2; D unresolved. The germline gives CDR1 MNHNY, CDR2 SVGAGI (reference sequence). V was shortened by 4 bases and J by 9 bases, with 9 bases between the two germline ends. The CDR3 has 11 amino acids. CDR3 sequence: CASSCDLCYTF. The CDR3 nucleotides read TGTGCCAGCAGTTGCGACTTGTGCTACACCTTC.

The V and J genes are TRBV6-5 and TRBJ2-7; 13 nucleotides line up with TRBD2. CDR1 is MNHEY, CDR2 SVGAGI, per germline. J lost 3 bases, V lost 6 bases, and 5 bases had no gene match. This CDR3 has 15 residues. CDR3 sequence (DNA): TGTGCCAGCAGCCGGACTAGCGGGGGATTCTACGAGCAGTACTTC. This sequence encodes CASSRTSGGFYEQYF.

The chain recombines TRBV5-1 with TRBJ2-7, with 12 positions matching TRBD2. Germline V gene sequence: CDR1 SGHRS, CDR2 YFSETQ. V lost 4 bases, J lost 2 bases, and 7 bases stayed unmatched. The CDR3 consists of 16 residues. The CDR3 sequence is CASSDSSGGAPYEQYF. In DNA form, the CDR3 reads TGCGCCAGCAGCGACTCTAGCGGGGGGGCCCCCTACGAGCAGTACTTC.

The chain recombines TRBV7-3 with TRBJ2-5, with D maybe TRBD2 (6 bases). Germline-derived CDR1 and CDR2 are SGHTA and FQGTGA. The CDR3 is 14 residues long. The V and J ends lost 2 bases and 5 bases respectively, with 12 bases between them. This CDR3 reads CASSLGGARETQYF. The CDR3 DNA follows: TGTGCCAGCAGCTTAGGAGGGGCCAGGGAGACCCAGTACTTC.

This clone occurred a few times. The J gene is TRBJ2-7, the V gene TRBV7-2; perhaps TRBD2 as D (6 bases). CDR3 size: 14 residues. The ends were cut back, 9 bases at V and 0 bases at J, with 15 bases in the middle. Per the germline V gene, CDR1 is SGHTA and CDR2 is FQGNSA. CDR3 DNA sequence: TGTGCCAGTACACGGGACTCTAGCTCCTACGAGCAGTACTTC. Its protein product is CASTRDSSSYEQYF.

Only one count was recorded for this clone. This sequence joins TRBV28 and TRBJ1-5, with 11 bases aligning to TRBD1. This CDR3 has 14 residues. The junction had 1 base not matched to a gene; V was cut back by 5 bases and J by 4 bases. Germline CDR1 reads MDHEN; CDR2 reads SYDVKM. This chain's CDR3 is CASSGDRGNQPQHF. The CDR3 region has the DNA TGTGCCAGCAGTGGGGACAGGGGGAATCAGCCCCAGCATTTT. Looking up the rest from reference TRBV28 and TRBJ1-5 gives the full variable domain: DVKVTQSSRYLVKRTGEKVFLECVQDMDHENMFWYRQDPGLGLRLIYFSYDVKMKEKGDIPEGYSVSREKKERFSLILESASTNQTSMYLCASSGDRGNQPQHFGDGTRLSIL.

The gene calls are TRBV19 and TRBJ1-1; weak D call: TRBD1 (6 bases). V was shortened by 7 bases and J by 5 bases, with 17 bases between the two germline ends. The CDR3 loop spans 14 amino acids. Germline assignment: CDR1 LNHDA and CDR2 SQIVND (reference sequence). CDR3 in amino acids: CASKSGGGWTEAFF. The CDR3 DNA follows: TGTGCCAGTAAAAGCGGGGGCGGGTGGACTGAAGCTTTCTTT.

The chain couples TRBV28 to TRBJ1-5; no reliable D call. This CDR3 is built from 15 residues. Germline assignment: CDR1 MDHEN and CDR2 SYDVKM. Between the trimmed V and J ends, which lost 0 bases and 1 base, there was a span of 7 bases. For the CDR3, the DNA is TGTGCCAGCAGTTTATGGAGCGACAGCAATCAGCCCCAGCATTTT. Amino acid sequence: CASSLWSDSNQPQHF. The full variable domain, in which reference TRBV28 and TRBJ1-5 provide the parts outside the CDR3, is DVKVTQSSRYLVKRTGEKVFLECVQDMDHENMFWYRQDPGLGLRLIYFSYDVKMKEKGDIPEGYSVSREKKERFSLILESASTNQTSMYLCASSLWSDSNQPQHFGDGTRLSIL.

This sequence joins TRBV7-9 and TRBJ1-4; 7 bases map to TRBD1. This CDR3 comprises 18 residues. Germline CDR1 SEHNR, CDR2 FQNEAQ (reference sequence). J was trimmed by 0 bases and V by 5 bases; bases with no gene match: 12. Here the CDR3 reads CASSLRQGSVSTNEKLFF. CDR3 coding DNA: TGTGCCAGCAGCCTCCGACAGGGTAGTGTTTCAACTAATGAAAAACTGTTTTTT.

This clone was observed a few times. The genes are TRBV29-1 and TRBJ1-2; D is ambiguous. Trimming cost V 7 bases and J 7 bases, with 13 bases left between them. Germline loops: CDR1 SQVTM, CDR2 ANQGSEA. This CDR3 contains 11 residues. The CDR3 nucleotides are TGCAGCGCCCCCGAGGGAACTGGCTACACCTTC. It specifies CSAPEGTGYTF.

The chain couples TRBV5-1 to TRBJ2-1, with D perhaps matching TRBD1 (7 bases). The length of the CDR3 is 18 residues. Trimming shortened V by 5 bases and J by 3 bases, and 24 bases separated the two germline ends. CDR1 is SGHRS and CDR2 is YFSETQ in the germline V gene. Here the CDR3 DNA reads TGCGCCAGCAGTTTAAGGACAGGAGGGAATGGGCTCTACAATGAGCAGTTCTTC. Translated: CASSLRTGGNGLYNEQFF. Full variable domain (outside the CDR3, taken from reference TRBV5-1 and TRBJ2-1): KAGVTQTPRYLIKTRGQQVTLSCSPISGHRSVSWYQQTPGQGLQFLFEYFSETQRNKGNFPGRFSGRQFSNSRSEMNVSTLELGDSALYLCASSLRTGGNGLYNEQFFGPGTRLTVL.

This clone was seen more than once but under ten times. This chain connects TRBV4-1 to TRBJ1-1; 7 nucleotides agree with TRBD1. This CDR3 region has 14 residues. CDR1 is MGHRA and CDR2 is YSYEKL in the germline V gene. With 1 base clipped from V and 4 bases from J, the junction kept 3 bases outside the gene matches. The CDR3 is CASSQVTGVTEAFF. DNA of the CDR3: TGCGCCAGCAGCCAAGTCACAGGGGTCACTGAAGCTTTCTTT.

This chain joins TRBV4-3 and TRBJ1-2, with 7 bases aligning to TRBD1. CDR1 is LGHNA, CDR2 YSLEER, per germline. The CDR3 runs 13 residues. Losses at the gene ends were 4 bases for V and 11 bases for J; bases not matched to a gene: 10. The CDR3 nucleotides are TGCGCCAGCAGCCTGGGGGACAGTTTGGCTTACACCTTC. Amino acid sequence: CASSLGDSLAYTF.

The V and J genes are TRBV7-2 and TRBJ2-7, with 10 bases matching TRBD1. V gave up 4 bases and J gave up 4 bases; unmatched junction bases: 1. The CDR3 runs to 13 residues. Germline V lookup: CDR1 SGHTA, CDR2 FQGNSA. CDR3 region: CASSSDRGYEQYF. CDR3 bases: TGTGCCAGCAGCTCGGACAGGGGGTACGAGCAGTACTTC.

As DNA, the CDR3 is TGTGCCAGCAGGGAACAGGGGGCCATAAACACCGGGGAGCTGTTTTTT. Translating it yields CASREQGAINTGELFF. The rearrangement uses TRBV2 and TRBJ2-2, with TRBD1 matching 9 bases. This CDR3 has 16 amino acids. The germline V gene has CDR1 SNHLY and CDR2 FYNNEI. With 6 bases clipped from V and 2 bases from J, the junction kept 7 bases outside the gene matches.

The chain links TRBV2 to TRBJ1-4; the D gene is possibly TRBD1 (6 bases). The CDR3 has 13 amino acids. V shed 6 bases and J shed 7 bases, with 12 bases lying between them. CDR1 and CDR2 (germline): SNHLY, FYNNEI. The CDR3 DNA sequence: TGTGCCAGCAGCGCTACAGGGAGTGAAAAACTGTTTTTT. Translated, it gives CASSATGSEKLFF.

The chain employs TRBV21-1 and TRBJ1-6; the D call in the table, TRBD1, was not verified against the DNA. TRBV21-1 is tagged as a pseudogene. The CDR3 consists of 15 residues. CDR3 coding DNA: TGTGCCAGCAGCAAAGGTCCCAGGGGGATAGGACCCCTCCACTTT. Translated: CASSKGPRGIGPLHF.

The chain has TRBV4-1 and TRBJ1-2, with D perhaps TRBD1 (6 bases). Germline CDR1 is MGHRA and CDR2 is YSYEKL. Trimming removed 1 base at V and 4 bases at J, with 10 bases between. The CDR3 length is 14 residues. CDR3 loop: CASSQVSGAYGYTF. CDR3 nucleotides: TGCGCCAGCAGCCAAGTTTCAGGGGCCTATGGCTACACCTTC.

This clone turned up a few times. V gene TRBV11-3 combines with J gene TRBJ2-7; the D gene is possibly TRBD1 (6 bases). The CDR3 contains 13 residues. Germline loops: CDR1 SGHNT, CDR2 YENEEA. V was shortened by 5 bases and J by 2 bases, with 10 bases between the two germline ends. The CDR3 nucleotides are TGTGCCAGCAGCAAGGGACAAACCTACGAGCAGTACTTC. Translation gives CASSKGQTYEQYF. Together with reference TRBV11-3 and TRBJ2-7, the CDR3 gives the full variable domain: EAGVVQSPRYKIIEKKQPVAFWCNPISGHNTLYWYLQNLGQGPELLIRYENEEAVDDSQLPKDRFSAERLKGVDSTLKIQPAELGDSAVYLCASSKGQTYEQYFGPGTRLTVT.

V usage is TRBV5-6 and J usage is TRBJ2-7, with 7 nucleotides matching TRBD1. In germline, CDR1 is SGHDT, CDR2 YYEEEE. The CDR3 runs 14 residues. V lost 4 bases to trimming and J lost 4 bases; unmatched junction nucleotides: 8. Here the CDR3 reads CASSVTGTAYEQYF. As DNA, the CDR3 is TGTGCCAGCAGCGTGACCGGGACAGCTTACGAGCAGTACTTC.